The next 26 T cell receptor beta chains were all read from a single sample in a study of blood T cell repertoires in COVID-19. Measured with immunoSEQ multiplex PCR; TCRdb has only the in-frame clones, and not every one. Here the sample spans around 67,000 clones, approximately 86% being singletons. The specimen was peripheral blood. The receptors stem from a man at least 80 years old with active COVID-19.

This clone came up a few times. V and J are TRBV4-3 and TRBJ1-2; 7 bases fit TRBD1. V trimming: 2 bases; J trimming: 5 bases; junction bases outside the gene matches: 11. Germline loops: CDR1 LGHNA, CDR2 YSLEER. The CDR3 covers 16 residues. CDR3 protein: CASSQSTGDGGYGYTF. In nucleotides, the CDR3 is TGCGCCAGCAGCCAATCAACAGGGGACGGAGGATATGGCTACACCTTC.

The V call is TRBV27, the J call TRBJ1-1; D is unclear. CDR1 is MNHEY, CDR2 SMNVEV, per germline (reference sequence). Between the trimmed V and J ends, which lost 0 bases and 1 base, there was a span of 15 bases. CDR3 length: 17 residues. The CDR3 reads CASSLSAWGVRNTEAFF. DNA for the CDR3: TGTGCCAGCAGTTTATCAGCCTGGGGAGTTCGGAACACTGAAGCTTTCTTT.

This chain connects TRBV7-2 to TRBJ2-5, with TRBD1 identical over 8 bases. With V trimmed by 5 bases and J by 5 bases, 7 bases remained unmatched. Germline loops: CDR1 SGHTA, CDR2 FQGNSA. This CDR3 contains 14 residues. The CDR3 nucleotides read TGTGCCAGCAGCCTCAGGGGGCCGCGGGAGACCCAGTACTTC. It specifies CASSLRGPRETQYF.

The chain joins TRBV11-2 to TRBJ1-5; D is perhaps TRBD1 (5 bases). This CDR3 has 14 amino acids. Germline V gives CDR1 SGHAT, CDR2 FQNNGV. V lost 5 bases to trimming and J lost 11 bases, with 19 bases between them. DNA of the CDR3: TGTGCCAGCAGCAACCCCAGGGATTCGGTGGCCCAGCATTTT. Its translation is CASSNPRDSVAQHF.

The chain couples TRBV7-6 to TRBJ2-7, with TRBD1 matching over 8 bases. CDR3 size: 15 residues. Trimming took 0 bases from V and 6 from J; bases not matched to a gene: 7. Germline values: CDR1 SGHVS, CDR2 FNYEAQ. CDR3 nucleotides: TGTGCCAGCAGCTTAGCGCAGGGGGCGCGGTCCGAGCAGTACTTC. It is translated as CASSLAQGARSEQYF.

The sample holds one count of this clone. The rearrangement joins TRBV14 to TRBJ1-1; D remains unclear. V shed 1 base and J shed 6 bases, with 12 bases lying between them. The CDR3 is 14 amino acids. CDR1 SGHDN and CDR2 FVKESK come from the germline V gene. The CDR3 nucleotides read TGTGCCAGCAGCCAAGTAGGCAGTAGCCCTGAAGCTTTCTTT. Translated, it gives CASSQVGSSPEAFF.

This chain joins TRBV6-1 and TRBJ1-6; 10 bases are a match to TRBD1. The V gene end was trimmed by 1 base and the J gene end by 4 bases; junction bases not matched to a gene: 7. The CDR3 sequence is 18 residues long. Germline V gene lookup returns CDR1 MNHNS and CDR2 SASEGT. In DNA form, the CDR3 reads TGTGCCAGCAGTGAAGTACGGGACAGGGGTTGGTATAATTCACCCCTCCACTTT. Translating it yields CASSEVRDRGWYNSPLHF.

The chain uses TRBV27 and TRBJ1-1; tentative D call: TRBD1 (6 bases). CDR3 length equals 12 residues. Per the germline V gene, CDR1 is MNHEY and CDR2 is SMNVEV (reference sequence). V was clipped by 5 bases and J by 5 bases, with 9 bases between them. Written as DNA, the CDR3 is TGTGCCAGCAGTGGGGGCTATACTGAAGCTTTCTTT. Protein: CASSGGYTEAFF.

The chain employs TRBV7-9 and TRBJ1-2; 7 bases match TRBD1. The CDR3 loop spans 14 amino acids. Germline CDR1 and CDR2: SEHNR and FQNEAQ (reference sequence). The J segment lost 1 base and the V segment lost 5 bases, leaving 4 bases of the junction unmatched. CDR3 loop: CASSPDRINYGYTF. The CDR3 DNA reads TGTGCCAGCAGCCCGGACAGGATTAACTATGGCTACACCTTC.

V usage is TRBV19 and J usage is TRBJ1-6; TRBD1 matches 9 bases. This CDR3 spans 14 amino acids. CDR1 and CDR2 from the germline V gene are LNHDA and SQIVND (reference sequence). J lost 7 bases, V lost 6 bases, and 4 bases had no gene match. The CDR3 loop is CASSPGQGNSPLHF. The CDR3 coding sequence is TGTGCCAGTAGCCCGGGACAGGGAAATTCACCCCTCCACTTT.

This chain uses TRBV7-8 with TRBJ1-4, with TRBD1 matching over 7 bases. CDR1 and CDR2 (germline): SGHVS, FQNEAQ. Trimming cost V 2 bases and J 2 bases; bases outside gene matches: 11. The CDR3 runs to 18 residues. In nucleotides, the CDR3 is TGTGCCAGCAGCTTAAAAATAGACAGGGTTGGGACTAATGAAAAACTGTTTTTT. This gives the protein CASSLKIDRVGTNEKLFF. Supplemented by reference TRBV7-8 and TRBJ1-4, the full variable domain reads GAGVSQSPRYKVAKRGQDVALRCDPISGHVSLFWYQQALGQGPEFLTYFQNEAQLDKSGLPSDRFFAERPEGSVSTLKIQRTQQEDSAVYLCASSLKIDRVGTNEKLFFGSGTQLSVL.

The chain couples TRBV19 to TRBJ2-3, with 7 bases lining up with TRBD2. CDR1 and CDR2 (germline): LNHDA, SQIVND (reference sequence). With V trimmed by 5 bases and J by 4 bases, 9 bases remained unmatched. CDR3 length: 15 amino acids. CDR3 sequence: CASSPRGGSADTQYF. CDR3 DNA: TGTGCCAGTAGTCCCCGGGGAGGGTCCGCAGATACGCAGTATTTT.

The chain is built from TRBV10-3 and TRBJ2-2; D unresolved. V was cut by 2 bases and J by 6 bases, with 4 bases left in between. CDR3 length: 12 amino acids. Germline CDR1 and CDR2: ENHRY and SYGVKD. The CDR3 sequence is CAISEGPGELFF. The CDR3 DNA is TGTGCCATCAGTGAGGGCCCCGGGGAGCTGTTTTTT.

This chain joins TRBV7-2 and TRBJ2-1, with 7 bases fitting TRBD2. V lost 7 bases to trimming and J lost 8 bases; unmatched junction nucleotides: 14. Looked up from germline, CDR1 is SGHTA and CDR2 is FQGNSA. This CDR3 is built from 15 residues. The CDR3 is CASTPGGGGGDEQFF. DNA for the CDR3: TGTGCCAGCACCCCGGGGGGTGGGGGAGGCGATGAGCAGTTCTTC.

The gene calls are TRBV19 and TRBJ2-7; 10 bases agree with TRBD1. Germline loops: CDR1 LNHDA, CDR2 SQIVND (reference sequence). The junction had 2 bases not matched to a gene; V was cut back by 3 bases and J by 3 bases. This CDR3 contains 14 residues. Written as DNA, the CDR3 is TGTGCCAGTAGTATCGGACAGGGGGACTACGAGCAGTACTTC. Translation: CASSIGQGDYEQYF. Combining the CDR3 with reference TRBV19 and TRBJ2-7 gives the whole variable domain DGGITQSPKYLFRKEGQNVTLSCEQNLNHDAMYWYRQDPGQGLRLIYYSQIVNDFQKGDIAEGYSVSREKKESFPLTVTSAQKNPTAFYLCASSIGQGDYEQYFGPGTRLTVT.

V usage is TRBV2 and J usage is TRBJ1-1, with D tentatively TRBD1 (6 bases). Trimming removed 7 bases at V and 1 base at J, with 10 bases between. The CDR3 totals 13 residues. Germline CDR1 and CDR2: SNHLY and FYNNEI. CDR3 sequence reads: CASTMDRNTEAFF. In nucleotides, the CDR3 is TGTGCCAGCACTATGGACAGGAACACTGAAGCTTTCTTT.

The J gene is TRBJ2-5, the V gene TRBV18; 14 nucleotides agree with TRBD2. Losses at the gene ends were 3 bases for V and 5 bases for J; bases not matched to a gene: 2. Per germline, CDR1 KGHSH and CDR2 LQKENI. The length of the CDR3 is 15 residues. CDR3 loop: CASSPGLAGVETQYF. The CDR3 DNA reads as TGTGCCAGCTCACCGGGACTAGCGGGAGTCGAGACCCAGTACTTC.

The CDR3 nucleotides read TGCGCCAGCAGCCAAGGGGCGGGAGGGCCTATCGCAGATACGCAGTATTTT. Amino acids: CASSQGAGGPIADTQYF. This rearrangement joins TRBV4-1 to TRBJ2-3, with 9 bases identical to TRBD2. With 1 base clipped from V and 4 bases from J, the junction kept 9 bases outside the gene matches. The CDR3 is 17 amino acids. The V gene's germline CDR1 is MGHRA and CDR2 YSYEKL.

With respect to this clone: Other DNA sequences in the same sample also yield this CDR3. The chain links TRBV19 to TRBJ1-5; TRBD1 might be the D (6 bases). Germline V gene sequence: CDR1 LNHDA, CDR2 SQIVND (reference sequence). Trimming removed 1 base from V and 1 base from J, with 8 bases in between. The CDR3 is 15 residues long. The CDR3: CASSIGGGSNQPQHF. CDR3 nucleotides: TGTGCCAGTAGTATAGGAGGGGGAAGCAATCAGCCCCAGCATTTT.

The V and J genes are TRBV9 and TRBJ1-5; D is ambiguous. Trimming took 4 bases from V and 1 from J, leaving 6 bases between them. CDR1 SGDLS and CDR2 YYNGEE come from the germline V gene. This CDR3 comprises 13 residues. The CDR3, as DNA: TGTGCCAGCAGCCCAGGCAGCAATCAGCCCCAGCATTTT. Amino acid sequence: CASSPGSNQPQHF.

This rearrangement joins TRBV5-6 to TRBJ2-3; D might be TRBD1 (6 bases). V lost 1 base to trimming and J lost 2 bases, with 14 bases between them. The CDR3 contains 16 residues. CDR1 and CDR2 from the germline V gene are SGHDT and YYEEEE. Written as DNA, the CDR3 is TGTGCCAGCAGCTTGTATTACAGGGAAAACACAGATACGCAGTATTTT. Translation gives CASSLYYRENTDTQYF.

This rearrangement joins TRBV25-1 to TRBJ2-5, with TRBD2 matching 7 bases. The length of the CDR3 is 14 residues. V was pared by 2 bases and J by 7 bases, with 7 bases of the junction left unmatched. Germline CDR1 MGHDK, CDR2 SYGVNS. CDR3 in amino acids: CASSEQQRGGTQYF. The CDR3 DNA is TGTGCCAGCAGTGAACAGCAGCGGGGTGGGACCCAGTACTTC.

This clone has more than one count but fewer than ten. The genes are TRBV6-2 or TRBV6-3 and TRBJ1-6, with a weak D call TRBD1 (6 bases). Germline V gene sequence: CDR1 MNHEY, CDR2 SVGEGT. This CDR3 region has 14 residues. Trimming left V 3 bases short and J 10 bases short, with 13 bases between. Here the CDR3 DNA reads TGTGCCAGCAGTTATCGCAGGGGTGAATCACCCCTCCACTTT. This gives the protein CASSYRRGESPLHF.

The chain links TRBV18 to TRBJ2-3; weak D call: TRBD2 (7 bases). Trimming removed 3 bases from V and 0 bases from J, with 13 bases in between. The germline V gene encodes CDR1 KGHSH and CDR2 LQKENI. The CDR3 is 16 amino acids. Here the CDR3 DNA reads TGTGCCAGCTCACCTTTCGCGGGGGCCAGCACAGATACGCAGTATTTT. The encoded protein is CASSPFAGASTDTQYF.

The chain links TRBV24-1 to TRBJ2-5, with TRBD1 matching 9 bases. V lost 1 base to trimming and J lost 6 bases; unmatched junction nucleotides: 11. This CDR3 comprises 17 residues. Per the germline V gene, CDR1 is KGHDR and CDR2 is SFDVKD. CDR3 sequence (DNA): TGTGCCACCAGTGATTTTGACACAGGGACAGGGCGACAGACCCAGTACTTC. Amino acid sequence: CATSDFDTGTGRQTQYF.

The rearrangement links TRBV27 to TRBJ2-7, with 7 bases matching TRBD1. Unmatched junction bases numbered 7, after V lost 5 bases and J lost 0 bases. Germline V gene data show CDR1 as MNHEY and CDR2 as SMNVEV (reference sequence). The CDR3 totals 15 residues. The CDR3 DNA reads as TGTGCCAGCAGTCAGACCACAGGGGTCTCCTACGAGCAGTACTTC. Its protein is CASSQTTGVSYEQYF.